The clone carrying this TCR beta chain was seen once. This sample is drawn from a study of blood T cell repertoires in COVID-19. The protocol was immunoSEQ multiplex PCR, while the TCRdb copy is restricted to in-frame clones and leaves out a portion. The sample has some 200,000 clones; almost 80% are singletons. Per germline, CDR1 GTSNPN and CDR2 SVGIG (reference sequence). The CDR3 totals 15 residues. V was clipped by 2 bases and J by 2 bases; unmatched bases: 6. The sequence was obtained from a woman aged 70-85 years with acute or convalescent COVID-19. The chain uses TRBV30 and TRBJ2-5; 9 bases are a match to TRBD2. Source material: peripheral blood. The CDR3 loop reads CAWSRSGGPQETQYF. The CDR3 coding sequence is TGTGCCTGGAGTCGTAGCGGGGGACCGCAAGAGACCCAGTACTTC.